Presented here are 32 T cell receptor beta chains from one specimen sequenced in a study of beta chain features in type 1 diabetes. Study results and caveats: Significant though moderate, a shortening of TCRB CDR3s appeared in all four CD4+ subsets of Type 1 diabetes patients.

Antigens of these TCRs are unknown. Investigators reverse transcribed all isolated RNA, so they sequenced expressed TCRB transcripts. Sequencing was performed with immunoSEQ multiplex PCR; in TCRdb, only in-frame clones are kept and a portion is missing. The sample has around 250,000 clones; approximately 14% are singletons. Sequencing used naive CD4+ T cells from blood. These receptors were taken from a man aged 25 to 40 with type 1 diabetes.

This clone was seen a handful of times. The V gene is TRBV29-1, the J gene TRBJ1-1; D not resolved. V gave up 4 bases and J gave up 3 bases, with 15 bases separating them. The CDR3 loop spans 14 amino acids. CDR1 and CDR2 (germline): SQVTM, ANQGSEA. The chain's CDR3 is CSVVAEGRDTEAFF. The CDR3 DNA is TGCAGCGTTGTTGCGGAGGGAAGGGACACTGAAGCTTTCTTT.

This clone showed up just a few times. The CDR3 sequence is CASSKLGVAEVRGTGELFF. The CDR3 nucleotides read TGTGCCAGCAGCAAACTTGGGGTAGCGGAGGTACGGGGCACCGGGGAGCTGTTTTTT. This chain connects TRBV21-1 to TRBJ2-2; the table's D call, TRBD2, has no DNA check behind it. TRBV21-1 is listed as a pseudogene. CDR3 size: 19 residues.

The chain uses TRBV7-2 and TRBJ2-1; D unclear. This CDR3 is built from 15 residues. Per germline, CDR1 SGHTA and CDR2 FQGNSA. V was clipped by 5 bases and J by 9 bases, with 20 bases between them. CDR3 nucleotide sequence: TGTGCCAGCAGCGCCAACCTTCCCCCAGCGAGTGAGCAGTTCTTC. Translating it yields CASSANLPPASEQFF.

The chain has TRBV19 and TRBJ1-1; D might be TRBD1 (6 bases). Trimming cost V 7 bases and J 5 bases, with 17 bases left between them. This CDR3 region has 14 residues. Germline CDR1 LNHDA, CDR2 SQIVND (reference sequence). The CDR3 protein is CASTTEQGRTEAFF. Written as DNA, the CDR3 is TGTGCCAGTACCACGGAACAGGGAAGGACTGAAGCTTTCTTT.

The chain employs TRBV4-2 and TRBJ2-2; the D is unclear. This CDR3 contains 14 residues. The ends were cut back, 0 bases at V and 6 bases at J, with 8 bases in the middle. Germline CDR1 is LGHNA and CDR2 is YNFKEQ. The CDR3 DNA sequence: TGTGCCAGCAGCCAAGACGCTAGTCCCGGGGAGCTGTTTTTT. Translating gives CASSQDASPGELFF.

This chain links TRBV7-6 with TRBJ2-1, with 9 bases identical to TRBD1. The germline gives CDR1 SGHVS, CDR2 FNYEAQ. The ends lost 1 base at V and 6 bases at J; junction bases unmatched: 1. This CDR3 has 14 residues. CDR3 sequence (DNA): TGTGCCAGCAGCTTAGAGGGACAGGGCAATGAGCAGTTCTTC. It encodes CASSLEGQGNEQFF.

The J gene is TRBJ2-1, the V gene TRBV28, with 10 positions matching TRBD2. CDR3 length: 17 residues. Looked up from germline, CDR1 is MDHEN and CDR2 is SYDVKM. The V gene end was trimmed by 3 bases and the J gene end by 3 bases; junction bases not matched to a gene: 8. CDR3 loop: CASSFLTSGVGYNEQFF. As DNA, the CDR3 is TGTGCCAGCAGTTTCCTAACTAGCGGGGTGGGCTACAATGAGCAGTTCTTC.

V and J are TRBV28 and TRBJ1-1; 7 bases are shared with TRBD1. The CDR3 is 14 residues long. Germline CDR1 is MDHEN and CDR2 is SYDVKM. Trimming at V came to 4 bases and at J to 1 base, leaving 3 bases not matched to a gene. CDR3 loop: CASSYRGRNTEAFF. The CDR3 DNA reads TGTGCCAGCAGTTACAGGGGTAGGAACACTGAAGCTTTCTTT.

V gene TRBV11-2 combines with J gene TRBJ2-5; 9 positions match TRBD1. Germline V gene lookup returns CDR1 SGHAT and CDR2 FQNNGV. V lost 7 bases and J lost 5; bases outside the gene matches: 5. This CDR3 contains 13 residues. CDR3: CASNTGGGETQYF. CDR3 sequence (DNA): TGTGCCAGCAACACAGGGGGCGGCGAGACCCAGTACTTC.

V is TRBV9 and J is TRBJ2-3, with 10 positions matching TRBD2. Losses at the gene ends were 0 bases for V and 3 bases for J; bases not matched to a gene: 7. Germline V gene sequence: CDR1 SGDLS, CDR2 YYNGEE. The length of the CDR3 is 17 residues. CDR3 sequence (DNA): TGTGCCAGCAGCGTAGTCGCTAGCGGGAGTTGGACAGATACGCAGTATTTT. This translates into CASSVVASGSWTDTQYF.

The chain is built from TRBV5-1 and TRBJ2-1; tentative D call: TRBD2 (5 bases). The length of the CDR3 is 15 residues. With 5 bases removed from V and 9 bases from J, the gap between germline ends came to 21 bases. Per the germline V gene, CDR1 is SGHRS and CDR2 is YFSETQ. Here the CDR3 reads CASRETTIFVGEQFF. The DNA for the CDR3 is TGCGCCAGCAGGGAGACTACGATCTTTGTGGGTGAGCAGTTCTTC.

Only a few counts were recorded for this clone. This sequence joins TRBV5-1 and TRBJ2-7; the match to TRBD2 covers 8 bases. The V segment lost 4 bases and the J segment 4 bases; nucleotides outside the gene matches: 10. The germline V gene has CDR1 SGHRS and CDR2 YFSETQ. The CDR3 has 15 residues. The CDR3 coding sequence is TGCGCCAGCAGCGAGACTAGCGACACGTTATACGAGCAGTACTTC. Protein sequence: CASSETSDTLYEQYF. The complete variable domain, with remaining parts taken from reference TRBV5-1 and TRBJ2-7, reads KAGVTQTPRYLIKTRGQQVTLSCSPISGHRSVSWYQQTPGQGLQFLFEYFSETQRNKGNFPGRFSGRQFSNSRSEMNVSTLELGDSALYLCASSETSDTLYEQYFGPGTRLTVT.

CDR3 sequence reads: CASSLTGPGGVLDTQYF. The CDR3 bases are TGTGCCAGCAGCTTAACGGGTCCGGGAGGAGTGTTGGATACGCAGTATTTT. V and J are TRBV7-3 and TRBJ2-3, with 7 positions matching TRBD2. After removal of 0 bases from V and 6 bases from J, the junction contained 12 bases not matched to a gene. Looked up from germline, CDR1 is SGHTA and CDR2 is FQGTGA. The CDR3 spans 17 residues.

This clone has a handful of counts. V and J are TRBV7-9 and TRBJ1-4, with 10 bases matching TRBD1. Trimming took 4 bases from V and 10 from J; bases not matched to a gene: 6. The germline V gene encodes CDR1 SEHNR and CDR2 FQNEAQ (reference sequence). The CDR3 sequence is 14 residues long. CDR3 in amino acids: CASSSGTGAGKLFF. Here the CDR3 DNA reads TGTGCCAGCAGCTCCGGGACAGGGGCCGGAAAACTGTTTTTT.

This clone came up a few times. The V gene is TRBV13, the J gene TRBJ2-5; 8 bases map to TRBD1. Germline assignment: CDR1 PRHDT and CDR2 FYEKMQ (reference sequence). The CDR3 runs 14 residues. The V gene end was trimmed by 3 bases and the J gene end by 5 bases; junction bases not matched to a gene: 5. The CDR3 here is CASSFFRGQETQYF. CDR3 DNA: TGTGCCAGCAGCTTCTTCAGGGGGCAGGAGACCCAGTACTTC.

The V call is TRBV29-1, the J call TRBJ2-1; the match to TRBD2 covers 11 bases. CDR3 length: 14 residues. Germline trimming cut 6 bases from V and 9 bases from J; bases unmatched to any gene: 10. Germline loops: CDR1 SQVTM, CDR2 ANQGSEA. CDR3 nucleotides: TGCAGCGTGCGTAGCGGGAGGGCTGGTAGTGAGCAGTTCTTC. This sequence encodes CSVRSGRAGSEQFF.

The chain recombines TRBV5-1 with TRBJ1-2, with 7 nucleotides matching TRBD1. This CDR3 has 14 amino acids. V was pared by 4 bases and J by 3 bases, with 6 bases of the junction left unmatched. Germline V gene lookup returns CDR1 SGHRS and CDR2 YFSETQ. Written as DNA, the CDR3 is TGCGCCAGCAGCCTTTACAGGGGAGACTATGGCTACACCTTC. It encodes CASSLYRGDYGYTF.

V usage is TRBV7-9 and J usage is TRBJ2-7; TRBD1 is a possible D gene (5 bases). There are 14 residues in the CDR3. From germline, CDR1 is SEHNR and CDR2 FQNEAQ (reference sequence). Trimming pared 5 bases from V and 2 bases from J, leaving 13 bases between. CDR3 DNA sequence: TGTGCCAGCAGCCCCAGACAGTGGGCCTACGAGCAGTACTTC. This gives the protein CASSPRQWAYEQYF.

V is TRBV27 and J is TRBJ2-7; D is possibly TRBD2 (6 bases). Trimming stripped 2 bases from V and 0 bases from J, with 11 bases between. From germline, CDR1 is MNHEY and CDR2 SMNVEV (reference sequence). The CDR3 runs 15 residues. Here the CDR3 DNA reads TGTGCCAGCAGTTTACGGGGGTACAGCTCCTACGAGCAGTACTTC. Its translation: CASSLRGYSSYEQYF.

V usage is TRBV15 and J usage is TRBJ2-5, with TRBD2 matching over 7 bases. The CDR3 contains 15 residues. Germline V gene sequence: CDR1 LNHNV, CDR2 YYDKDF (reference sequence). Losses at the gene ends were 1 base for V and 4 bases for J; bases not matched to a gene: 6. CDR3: CATSRGGGFGETQYF. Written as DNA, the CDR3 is TGTGCCACCAGCAGAGGGGGGGGGTTCGGAGAGACCCAGTACTTC. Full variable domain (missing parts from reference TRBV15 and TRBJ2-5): DAMVIQNPRYQVTQFGKPVTLSCSQTLNHNVMYWYQQKSSQAPKLLFHYYDKDFNNEADTPDNFQSRRPNTSFCFLDIRSPGLGDTAMYLCATSRGGGFGETQYFGPGTRLLVL.

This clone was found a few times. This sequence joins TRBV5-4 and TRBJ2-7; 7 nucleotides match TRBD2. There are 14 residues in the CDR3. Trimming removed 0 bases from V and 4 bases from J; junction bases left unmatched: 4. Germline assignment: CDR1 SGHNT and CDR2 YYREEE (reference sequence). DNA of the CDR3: TGTGCCAGCAGCTTGGGCGGGAGTAAGTACGAGCAGTACTTC. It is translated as CASSLGGSKYEQYF.

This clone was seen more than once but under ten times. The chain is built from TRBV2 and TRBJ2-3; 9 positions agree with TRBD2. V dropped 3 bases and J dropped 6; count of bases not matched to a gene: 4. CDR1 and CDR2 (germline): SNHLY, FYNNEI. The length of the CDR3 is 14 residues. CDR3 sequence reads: CASSDLAGFDTQYF. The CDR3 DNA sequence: TGTGCCAGCAGTGACCTAGCGGGATTTGATACGCAGTATTTT.

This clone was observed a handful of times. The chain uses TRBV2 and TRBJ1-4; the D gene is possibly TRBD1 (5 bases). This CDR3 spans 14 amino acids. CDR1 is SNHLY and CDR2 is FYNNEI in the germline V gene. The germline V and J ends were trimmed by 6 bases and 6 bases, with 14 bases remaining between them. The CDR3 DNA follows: TGTGCCAGCAGGGGGGGGAGCGTCGATGAAAAACTGTTTTTT. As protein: CASRGGSVDEKLFF.

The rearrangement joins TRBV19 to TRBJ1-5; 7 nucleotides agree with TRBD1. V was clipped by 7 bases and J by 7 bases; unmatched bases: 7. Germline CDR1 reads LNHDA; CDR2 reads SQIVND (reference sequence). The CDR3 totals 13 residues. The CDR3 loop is CASNTGARQPQHF. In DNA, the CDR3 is TGTGCCAGTAACACAGGGGCCAGGCAGCCCCAGCATTTT.

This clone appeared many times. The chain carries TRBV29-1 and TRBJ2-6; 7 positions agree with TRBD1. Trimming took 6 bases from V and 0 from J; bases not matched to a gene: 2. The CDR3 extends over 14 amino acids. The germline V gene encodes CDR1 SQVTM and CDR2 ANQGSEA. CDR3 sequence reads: CSVGQSSGANVLTF. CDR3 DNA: TGCAGCGTGGGACAGAGCTCTGGGGCCAACGTCCTGACTTTC.

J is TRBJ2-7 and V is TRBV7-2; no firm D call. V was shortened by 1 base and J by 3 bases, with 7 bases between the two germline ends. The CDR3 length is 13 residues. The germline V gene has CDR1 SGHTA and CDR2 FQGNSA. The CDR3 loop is CASSLDSFYEQYF. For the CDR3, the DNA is TGTGCCAGCAGCTTAGACAGCTTCTACGAGCAGTACTTC. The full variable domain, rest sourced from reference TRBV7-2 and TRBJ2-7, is GAGVSQSPSNKVTEKGKDVELRCDPISGHTALYWYRQSLGQGLEFLIYFQGNSAPDKSGLPSDRFSAERTGGSVSTLTIQRTQQEDSAVYLCASSLDSFYEQYFGPGTRLTVT.

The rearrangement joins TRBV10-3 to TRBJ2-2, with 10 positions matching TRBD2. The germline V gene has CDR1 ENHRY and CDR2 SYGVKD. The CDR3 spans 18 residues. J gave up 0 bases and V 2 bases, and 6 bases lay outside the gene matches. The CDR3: CAISEPSGRTANTGELFF. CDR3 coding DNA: TGTGCCATCAGTGAGCCTAGCGGGAGAACCGCGAACACCGGGGAGCTGTTTTTT.

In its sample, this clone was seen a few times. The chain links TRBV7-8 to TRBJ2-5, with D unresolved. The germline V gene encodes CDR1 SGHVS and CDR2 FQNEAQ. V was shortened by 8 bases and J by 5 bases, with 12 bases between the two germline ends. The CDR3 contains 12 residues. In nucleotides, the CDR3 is TGTGCCAGCGCCCCGCGTGGTGAGACCCAGTACTTC. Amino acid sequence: CASAPRGETQYF. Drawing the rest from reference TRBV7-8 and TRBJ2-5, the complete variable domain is GAGVSQSPRYKVAKRGQDVALRCDPISGHVSLFWYQQALGQGPEFLTYFQNEAQLDKSGLPSDRFFAERPEGSVSTLKIQRTQQEDSAVYLCASAPRGETQYFGPGTRLLVL.

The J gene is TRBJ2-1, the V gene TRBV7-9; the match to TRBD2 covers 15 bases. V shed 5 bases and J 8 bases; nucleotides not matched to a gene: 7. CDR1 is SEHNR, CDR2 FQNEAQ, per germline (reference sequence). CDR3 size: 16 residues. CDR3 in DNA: TGTGCCAGCAGCCAGAGGACTAGCGGGAGGGTTGATGAGCAGTTCTTC. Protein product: CASSQRTSGRVDEQFF.

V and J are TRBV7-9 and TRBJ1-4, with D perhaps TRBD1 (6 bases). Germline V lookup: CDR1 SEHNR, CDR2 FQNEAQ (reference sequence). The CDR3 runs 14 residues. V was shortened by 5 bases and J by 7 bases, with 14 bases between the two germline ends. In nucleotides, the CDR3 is TGTGCCAGCAGCCTCCAAGGGACACTTGAAAAACTGTTTTTT. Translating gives CASSLQGTLEKLFF.

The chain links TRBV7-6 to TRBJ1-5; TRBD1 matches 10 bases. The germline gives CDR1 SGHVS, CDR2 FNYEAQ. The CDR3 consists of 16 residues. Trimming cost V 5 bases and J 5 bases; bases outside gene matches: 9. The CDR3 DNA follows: TGTGCCAGCAGCCTCGGGACAGGGGCGAGGGATCAGCCCCAGCATTTT. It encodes CASSLGTGARDQPQHF.

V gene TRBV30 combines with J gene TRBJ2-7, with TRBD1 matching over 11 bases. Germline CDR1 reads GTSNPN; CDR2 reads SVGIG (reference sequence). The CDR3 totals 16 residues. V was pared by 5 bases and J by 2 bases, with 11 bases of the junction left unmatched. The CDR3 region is CAWAPPGTGGTYEQYF. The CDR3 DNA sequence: TGTGCCTGGGCCCCACCCGGGACAGGGGGAACCTACGAGCAGTACTTC. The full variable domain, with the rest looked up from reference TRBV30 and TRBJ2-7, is SQTIHQWPATLVQPVGSPLSLECTVEGTSNPNLYWYRQAAGRGLQLLFYSVGIGQISSEVPQNLSASRPQDRQFILSSKKLLLSDSGFYLCAWAPPGTGGTYEQYFGPGTRLTVT.